This record looks at one TCR beta chain sequence and its context. Its antigen remains unknown. The CDR3 is made up of 18 amino acids. The V and J ends lost 4 bases and 2 bases, in that order; junction bases with no gene match: 15. Germline V CDR1 and CDR2: MGHRA, YSYEKL. The data belong to a study of blood T cells in healthy people across ages. Study-level information: Template switching retrieved approximately one barcoded beta molecule for each two T cells. Study-wide findings and caveats: Long-lived donors exceeded aged donors in naive CD4+ cells and diversity.

For the second PCR, which ran for roughly 6 to 12 cycles, a sample-barcoded 5' primer and a J-beta primer mix were used. The authors tagged each cDNA molecule using a template-switch adaptor with 12 random nucleotides. TCRdb re-called the 5' RACE reads through MiXCR, storing one row per CDR3 protein. The data contain under 750,000 distinct CDR3 sequences, 40% to 50% of them seen just once; the ten biggest clones take up 20% to 25%. Sequencing was performed on blood. The receptor's source is an elderly man in good health. V and J are TRBV4-1 and TRBJ1-2; 8 nucleotides match TRBD1. CDR3 nucleotides: TGCGCCAGCAGCCCGGACAGGGTTTTCACCGAAGGCAACTATGGCTACACCTTC. Protein product: CASSPDRVFTEGNYGYTF.